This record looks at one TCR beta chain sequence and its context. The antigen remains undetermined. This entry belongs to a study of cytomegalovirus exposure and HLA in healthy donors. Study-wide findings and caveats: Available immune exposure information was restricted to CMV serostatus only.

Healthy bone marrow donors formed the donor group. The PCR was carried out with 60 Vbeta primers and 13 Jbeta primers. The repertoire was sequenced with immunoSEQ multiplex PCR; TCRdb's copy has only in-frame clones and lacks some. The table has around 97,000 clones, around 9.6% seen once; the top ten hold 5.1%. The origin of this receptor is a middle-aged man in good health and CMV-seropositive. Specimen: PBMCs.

Written as DNA, the CDR3 is TGCGCCAGCAGCTTGGCGGGACAGCAATACAATGAGCAGTTCTTC. Translated, it gives CASSLAGQQYNEQFF. The gene calls are TRBV5-1 and TRBJ2-1; 7 bases agree with TRBD1. V shed 0 bases, J shed 4 bases, and the junction held 4 bases outside the gene matches. Germline V lookup: CDR1 SGHRS, CDR2 YFSETQ. The CDR3 has 15 amino acids.